Listed below are T cell receptor beta chains from one sample, sequenced in a study of siplizumab effects on memory and regulatory T cells. Antigens of these TCRs are unknown. Generated by immunoSEQ multiplex PCR, the TCRdb table keeps only in-frame clones and is missing some. The data contain a few thousand clones, 45% to 50% of them seen just once; the ten biggest clones take up roughly 3.9%. Specimen: CFSE-low (dividing) CD4+ T cells sorted from an allogeneic mixed lymphocyte reaction. These receptors originate from a human donor in good health; the cells came from an allogeneic mixed lymphocyte reaction. Some clones in this sample may be carry-over from other donors' samples. The CDR3 runs from the conserved cysteine through the conserved F or W. The order of the fields is J gene, V gene, CDR3 protein.

>TRBJ1-2|TRBV4-2
CASSQLGLLGATANYGYTF
>TRBJ2-4|TRBV19
CASSLYGLVRNIQYF
>TRBJ2-7|TRBV19
CASSWGTAPYEQYF
>TRBJ1-3|TRBV6-5
CASSYRGWAGNTIYF
>TRBJ1-1|TRBV6-5
CASSYRQGGSEAFF
>TRBJ2-1|TRBV19
CASSLMDGYNEQFF
>TRBJ1-3|TRBV12-5
CASGSGLMFGGSGNTIYF
>TRBJ2-3|TRBV5-1
CASSSGPNTDTQYF
>TRBJ2-7|TRBV7-3
CASSLQAGGEQYF
>TRBJ2-3|TRBV23-1
CASSQSCGCRHTQYF
>TRBJ2-5|TRBV30
CAWNQGGETQYF
>TRBJ2-7|TRBV10-3
CAIRGSSGAVSEQYF
>TRBJ1-1|TRBV18
CASSPYLMSMNTEAFF
>TRBJ2-1|TRBV7-6
CASSLVGGNEQFF
>TRBJ2-7|TRBV7-9
CASSPGDAGGYF
>TRBJ1-1|TRBV6-1
CASSQLGTSTEAFF
>TRBJ2-2|TRBV19
CASSIIGRTGELFF
>TRBJ2-7|TRBV30
CAWGWGTNEQYF
>TRBJ1-1|TRBV5-1
CASSPRRGPGNLNTEAFF
>TRBJ1-2|TRBV2
CASNIDTGRNGYTF
>TRBJ2-1|TRBV5-1
CASSLVAGGLDEQFF
>TRBJ1-5|TRBV2
CASSEGQGYQPQHF
>TRBJ2-7|TRBV29-1
CSVETDRNPYEQHF
>TRBJ2-7|TRBV29-1
CSVHSTGGPYEQYF
>TRBJ2-7|TRBV5-1
CASSLYRGTYEQYF
>TRBJ2-1|TRBV7-3
CASSLRRLAGGPYSYNEQFF
>TRBJ2-3|TRBV18
CASSPFPGGTDTQYF
>TRBJ2-1|TRBV7-9
CASSLVFGTYSYNEQFF
>TRBJ2-7|TRBV6-1
CASSDPSSPTGYEQYF
>TRBJ1-2|TRBV2
CASSSGRDGYTF
>TRBJ2-2|TRBV5-4
CASSFVAGELFF
>TRBJ1-1|TRBV11-2
CASSFSQNTEAFF
>TRBJ2-3|TRBV7-9
CASSRGSLGGTQYF
>TRBJ2-2|TRBV6-6
CASSPRIDTGELFF
>TRBJ2-1|TRBV4-2
CASRRDFGTYNEQFF
>TRBJ2-5|TRBV6-5
CASSPAFDGETQYF
>TRBJ1-5|TRBV7-6
CASSSSGGNQPQHF
>TRBJ1-2|TRBV7-2
CASSSKQGNYGYTF
>TRBJ1-5|TRBV6-5
CASSYDRGLQPQHF
>TRBJ1-5|TRBV9
CASSVGRGSNQPQHF
>TRBJ1-1|TRBV11-2
CASSLGGRNTEAFF
>TRBJ1-1|TRBV6-4
CASDNFQGAATEAFF
>TRBJ2-2|TRBV19
CASSIQGANTGELFF
>TRBJ2-2|TRBV5-1
CASSFSAVAGELFF
>TRBJ1-1|TRBV10-3
CAIRVGGNTEAFF
>TRBJ1-5|TRBV7-9
CASSPDRVQPQHF
>TRBJ2-3|TRBV30
CAWSVLREGGIHTQYF
>TRBJ1-2|TRBV5-6
CASRAHRGGCNYGYTF
>TRBJ2-7|TRBV7-2
CASSLKGLREQYF
>TRBJ2-6|TRBV6-4
CASSDLVAGANVLTF
>TRBJ1-2|TRBV6-5
CASSYGGFGYGYTF
>TRBJ1-1|TRBV4-1
CASSQDPGTEAFF